This T cell receptor beta chain came from a study of blood T cell repertoires in COVID-19. Germline values: CDR1 MGHRA, CDR2 YSYEKL. Unmatched junction bases numbered 12, after V lost 3 bases and J lost 6 bases. CDR3 length equals 17 residues. Repertoires were generated with immunoSEQ multiplex PCR, while TCRdb's copy carries only in-frame clones and drops some. The table records under 200,000 clones, 86% of them present only once. This clone has only a few counts. The sample comprised peripheral blood. The genes are TRBV4-1 and TRBJ2-3, with TRBD2 identical over 10 bases. The receptor was derived from a man aged 65-85 years with acute or convalescent COVID-19. The CDR3 reads CASSQGTSVIPADTQYF. CDR3 DNA sequence: TGCGCCAGCAGCCAGGGGACTAGCGTTATTCCGGCCGATACGCAGTATTTT.